These 10 T cell receptor beta chains came from one sample sequenced in a study of blood T cell repertoires in COVID-19. The data were produced by immunoSEQ multiplex PCR, yet TCRdb's version contains in-frame clones alone and is incomplete. The sample contains 240,000 or so clones, approximately 87% of which appear only once. Sequencing was performed on peripheral blood. Receptors were obtained from a man aged 60 to 69 with acute or convalescent COVID-19.

V and J are TRBV19 and TRBJ2-5; TRBD1 matches 10 bases. The CDR3 length is 15 residues. V lost 5 bases, J lost 4 bases, and 7 bases stayed unmatched. The germline CDR1 and CDR2 sequences are LNHDA and SQIVND (reference sequence). CDR3 sequence reads: CASSLRQGARETQYF. The DNA of the CDR3 is TGTGCCAGTAGTCTAAGACAGGGGGCTAGAGAGACCCAGTACTTC.

In regard to this clone: This specimen includes other DNA sequences encoding the same CDR3. V usage is TRBV28 and J usage is TRBJ2-2; the match to TRBD1 covers 7 bases. This CDR3 spans 15 amino acids. Looked up from germline, CDR1 is MDHEN and CDR2 is SYDVKM. Germline trimming cut 3 bases from V and 6 bases from J; bases unmatched to any gene: 7. In DNA, the CDR3 is TGTGCCAGCAGTTTGAATAGGGGGCGGTCCGGGGAGCTGTTTTTT. The encoded protein is CASSLNRGRSGELFF.

V is TRBV7-3 and J is TRBJ1-2; the D gene is possibly TRBD1 (6 bases). The CDR3 length is 13 residues. Germline V gives CDR1 SGHTA, CDR2 FQGTGA. V dropped 5 bases and J dropped 4 bases, with 11 bases sitting between them. The chain's CDR3 is CASSHRVAYGYTF. CDR3 coding DNA: TGTGCCAGCAGCCACAGGGTAGCCTATGGCTACACCTTC.

V and J are TRBV30 and TRBJ1-4, with TRBD1 matching 7 bases. Germline V lookup: CDR1 GTSNPN, CDR2 SVGIG (reference sequence). The CDR3 length is 14 residues. Unmatched junction bases numbered 6, after V lost 6 bases and J lost 2 bases. In DNA, the CDR3 is TGTGCCTGCCCCAGGGGGGCGACTAATGAAAAACTGTTTTTT. It specifies CACPRGATNEKLFF.

The chain is built from TRBV19 and TRBJ2-1; 9 positions agree with TRBD2. V trimming: 3 bases; J trimming: 7 bases; junction bases outside the gene matches: 7. The germline gives CDR1 LNHDA, CDR2 SQIVND (reference sequence). CDR3 length equals 15 residues. The CDR3 coding sequence is TGTGCCAGTAGTATGGGCCTAGCGGGACTAAATGAGCAGTTCTTC. Amino acids: CASSMGLAGLNEQFF.

V and J are TRBV29-1 and TRBJ1-1; no firm D call. CDR3 length: 11 residues. Per germline, CDR1 SQVTM and CDR2 ANQGSEA. The V and J ends lost 5 bases and 1 base respectively, with 5 bases between them. CDR3 in amino acids: CSVQQNTEAFF. CDR3 nucleotide sequence: TGCAGCGTTCAACAGAACACTGAAGCTTTCTTT.

This rearrangement joins TRBV4-3 to TRBJ2-1, with a possible D match to TRBD1 (5 bases). CDR1 is LGHNA and CDR2 is YSLEER in the germline V gene. V was trimmed by 8 bases and J by 5 bases, leaving 16 bases between them. The CDR3 covers 14 residues. As DNA, the CDR3 is TGCGCCAGCGGACACACCGCAGAGCACAATGAGCAGTTCTTC. Its translation is CASGHTAEHNEQFF.

The chain joins TRBV27 to TRBJ1-2, with D possibly being TRBD1 (5 bases). CDR3 length equals 16 residues. V lost 1 base to trimming and J lost 3 bases, with 15 bases between them. Per the germline V gene, CDR1 is MNHEY and CDR2 is SMNVEV (reference sequence). The CDR3 DNA follows: TGTGCCAGCAGTTTATTGGGGGGGACGGAGGACTATGGCTACACCTTC. Protein product: CASSLLGGTEDYGYTF.

The DNA for the CDR3 is TGCGCCAGCAGCCAAGGGGAGGACAGGGTGTATGGGCAGTACTTC. Translated, it gives CASSQGEDRVYGQYF. This chain joins TRBV4-1 and TRBJ2-7; 8 bases agree with TRBD1. The CDR3 is 15 amino acids. Germline CDR1 reads MGHRA; CDR2 reads YSYEKL. Trimming took 1 base from V and 9 from J; bases not matched to a gene: 11.

The chain recombines TRBV9 with TRBJ1-3; D gene ambiguous. V lost 2 bases and J lost 5, with 11 bases in between. CDR1 and CDR2 (germline): SGDLS, YYNGEE. The length of the CDR3 is 14 residues. The CDR3 here is CASSVGRVRNTIYF. The CDR3 nucleotides read TGTGCCAGCAGCGTGGGGAGGGTGCGAAACACCATATATTTT.